This entry lists 16 T cell receptor beta chains sequenced from one sample in a study of vaccination and CD4 T cells after COVID-19. Time point noted: late sampling 161 to 241 days after vaccination in a few convalescent patients. Treatment given: approximately 9-day PBMC culture with coronavirus spike peptide pools or control peptides (ViraFEST assay). The Oncomine TCR Beta short-read assay sequenced DNA from cultured CD4+ T cells. TCRdb re-analysed the PCR reads in MiXCR, keeping a single row per CDR3 protein. The sample carries roughly 23,000 distinct CDR3 sequences, around two fifths recorded once. Which antigens these TCRs recognize remains unknown. The material was CD4+ T cells from blood, cultured in vitro, obtained about 7 months after SARS-CoV-2 vaccination. The receptors here all came from a human donor who had recovered from COVID-19.

The chain employs TRBV6-1 and TRBJ1-3, with D possibly matching TRBD1 (6 bases). Trimming shortened V by 4 bases and J by 8 bases, and 15 bases separated the two germline ends. The CDR3 covers 14 residues. CDR1 is MNHNS and CDR2 is SASEGT in the germline V gene. The CDR3 DNA reads as TGTGCCAGCAGTGCCCGACAGGAGCAACACACCATATATTTT. This translates into CASSARQEQHTIYF.

This clonotype was picked up a small number of times. In DNA form, the CDR3 reads TGCAGTGCTAGAGATCGGGGGGGTAGCAATTCACCCCTCCACTTT. This encodes CSARDRGGSNSPLHF. The chain couples TRBV20-1 to TRBJ1-6; a weak D match, TRBD1 (5 bases). The CDR3 runs to 15 residues. Trimming shortened V by 0 bases and J by 7 bases, and 13 bases separated the two germline ends. Per the germline V gene, CDR1 is DFQATT and CDR2 is SNEGSKA (reference sequence).

In this sample, this clonotype turned up once. The genes are TRBV19 and TRBJ2-7; maybe TRBD2 (5 bases). Per the germline V gene, CDR1 is LNHDA and CDR2 is SQIVND (reference sequence). The V end lost 1 base, the J end lost 4 bases, and 11 bases lay between the germline ends. This CDR3 has 14 amino acids. The CDR3 sequence: CASSIGGSGYEQYF. Written as DNA, the CDR3 is TGTGCCAGTAGTATAGGAGGTTCGGGGTACGAGCAGTACTTC.

This clonotype rates as medium-sized. This chain links TRBV2 with TRBJ2-5; D perhaps matches TRBD2 (6 bases). Trimming stripped 6 bases from V and 5 bases from J, with 13 bases between. The CDR3 length is 13 residues. CDR1 SNHLY and CDR2 FYNNEI come from the germline V gene. CDR3 nucleotides: TGTGCCAGCAGAAGGGAGGTGGGGGAGACCCAGTACTTC. It specifies CASRREVGETQYF.

CDR3 nucleotide sequence: TGTGCCAGCAGCTTATTCTCCTCTGGTGAGCAGTACTTC. It yields the protein CASSLFSSGEQYF. V is TRBV7-2 and J is TRBJ2-7, with D uncertain. V lost 2 bases and J 7 bases, leaving 12 bases between the germline ends. The CDR3 length is 13 residues. Germline V CDR1 and CDR2: SGHTA, FQGNSA.

The chain joins TRBV15 to TRBJ1-1, with D uncertain. CDR1 LNHNV and CDR2 YYDKDF come from the germline V gene (reference sequence). V shed 1 base and J shed 7 bases, with 13 bases lying between them. The length of the CDR3 is 14 residues. The CDR3 region has the DNA TGTGCCACCAGCAGAGGCTCGTCTGTGGTTGAAGCTTTCTTT. This gives the protein CATSRGSSVVEAFF.

V and J are TRBV20-1 and TRBJ2-2; TRBD2 might be the D (6 bases). Germline-derived CDR1 and CDR2 are DFQATT and SNEGSKA (reference sequence). There are 14 residues in the CDR3. The V end was cut by 6 bases, the J end by 0 bases, with 11 bases between. This CDR3 reads CSAQGLTNTGELFF. Written as DNA, the CDR3 is TGCAGTGCGCAGGGACTTACGAACACCGGGGAGCTGTTTTTT.

This clonotype was seen only a few times. The chain employs TRBV7-2 and TRBJ2-3; no reliable D call. The CDR3 is 14 residues long. Germline V gene lookup returns CDR1 SGHTA and CDR2 FQGNSA. The germline V and J ends were trimmed by 1 base and 0 bases, with 5 bases remaining between them. This chain's CDR3 is CASSLDRSTDTQYF. The CDR3 DNA reads as TGTGCCAGCAGCTTAGATAGAAGCACAGATACGCAGTATTTT.

This clonotype has a handful of counts. V and J are TRBV24-1 and TRBJ2-7; 9 bases map to TRBD1. V lost 6 bases and J lost 1; bases outside the gene matches: 6. The CDR3 covers 15 residues. The germline V gene has CDR1 KGHDR and CDR2 SFDVKD. The CDR3 reads CATSSGTGISYEQYF. The CDR3 nucleotides read TGTGCCACCAGTTCCGGGACAGGGATATCCTACGAGCAGTACTTC.

This clonotype occurred a few times. J is TRBJ2-3 and V is TRBV20-1; the D gene is possibly TRBD2 (5 bases). This CDR3 contains 14 residues. Per the germline V gene, CDR1 is DFQATT and CDR2 is SNEGSKA (reference sequence). V lost 3 bases to trimming and J lost 2 bases, with 12 bases between them. CDR3: CSARGRGLTDTQYF. In DNA, the CDR3 is TGCAGTGCTAGGGGTCGAGGACTCACAGATACGCAGTATTTT.

This clonotype appeared once. The chain combines TRBV2 with TRBJ1-5; perhaps TRBD1 as D (6 bases). The germline V gene has CDR1 SNHLY and CDR2 FYNNEI. With 3 bases removed from V and 2 bases from J, the gap between germline ends came to 11 bases. The CDR3 totals 15 residues. CDR3 amino acids: CASSDPRGGNQPQHF. CDR3 nucleotide sequence: TGTGCCAGCAGTGATCCCAGGGGCGGCAATCAGCCCCAGCATTTT.

The chain employs TRBV7-2 and TRBJ2-7; D perhaps matches TRBD2 (6 bases). V was cut by 5 bases and J by 0 bases, with 17 bases left in between. CDR1 is SGHTA, CDR2 FQGNSA, per germline. The CDR3 has 16 amino acids. The CDR3 here is CASSMGTGVSSYEQYF. The DNA of the CDR3 is TGTGCCAGCAGCATGGGTACGGGGGTCAGCTCCTACGAGCAGTACTTC. The entire variable domain, with the rest obtained from reference TRBV7-2 and TRBJ2-7, is as follows: GAGVSQSPSNKVTEKGKDVELRCDPISGHTALYWYRQSLGQGLEFLIYFQGNSAPDKSGLPSDRFSAERTGGSVSTLTIQRTQQEDSAVYLCASSMGTGVSSYEQYFGPGTRLTVT.

This clonotype was picked up a small number of times. The chain has TRBV20-1 and TRBJ2-1; 8 bases are shared with TRBD2. V shed 0 bases, J shed 2 bases, and the junction held 3 bases outside the gene matches. CDR1 is DFQATT and CDR2 is SNEGSKA in the germline V gene (reference sequence). The CDR3 is 15 residues long. The CDR3 reads CSARDPGGPYNEQFF. The CDR3 DNA is TGCAGTGCTAGAGATCCGGGAGGGCCCTACAATGAGCAGTTCTTC.

This clonotype counts as medium-sized. The V call is TRBV20-1, the J call TRBJ1-2; TRBD1 matches at 8 bases. The germline gives CDR1 DFQATT, CDR2 SNEGSKA (reference sequence). This CDR3 has 14 amino acids. V gave up 5 bases and J gave up 8 bases; unmatched junction bases: 13. CDR3 DNA: TGCAGTGCTCCAAGCAGGGGGCGCGGGGGAGGCTACACCTTC. Encoded protein: CSAPSRGRGGGYTF.

This clonotype was found a few times. The chain uses TRBV6-5 and TRBJ2-7; perhaps TRBD2 as D (6 bases). The germline V and J ends were trimmed by 6 bases and 0 bases, with 15 bases remaining between them. The CDR3 length is 15 residues. CDR1 and CDR2 from the germline V gene are MNHEY and SVGAGI. CDR3: CASRLLALSSYEQYF. CDR3 nucleotides: TGTGCCAGCAGATTACTAGCCCTCAGCTCCTACGAGCAGTACTTC.

This clonotype has more than one count but fewer than ten. The genes are TRBV7-8 and TRBJ1-6; tentatively, D is TRBD1 (5 bases). Trimming removed 2 bases from V and 9 bases from J, with 11 bases in between. The CDR3 sequence is 14 residues long. Germline V gene data show CDR1 as SGHVS and CDR2 as FQNEAQ. The CDR3 spells CASSLQGRGSPLHF. CDR3 bases: TGTGCCAGCAGCTTACAGGGTAGGGGTTCACCCCTCCACTTT.